The following is a T cell receptor beta chain sequence with its context. The RNA input was 0.5 to 1 ug, and it was reverse transcribed with random hexamers. An immunoSEQ multiplex PCR generated amplified TCR beta CDR3 products spanning 54 Vbeta and 13 Jbeta. TCRdb used MiXCR to reprocess the immunoSEQ multiplex PCR reads, holding one entry per CDR3 protein. The table records some 140,000 distinct CDR3 sequences, roughly 80% of them present only once. The data are from a study of CD8 T cells in Susac syndrome. Germline V gives CDR1 MNHNS, CDR2 SASEGT. This CDR3 comprises 16 residues. V dropped 6 bases and J dropped 3 bases, with 21 bases sitting between them.

The sample consisted of CD8+ T cells from PBMCs. This chain links TRBV6-1 with TRBJ2-7; weak D call: TRBD1 (6 bases). The clonotype originates from a human donor with multiple sclerosis. CDR3 sequence reads: CASRDPDSSIGYEQYF. The CDR3 DNA is TGTGCCAGCAGGGACCCGGACAGCTCCATAGGCTACGAGCAGTACTTC.